One sample yielded the 13 T cell receptor beta chains listed below, sequenced in a study of blood T cell repertoires in COVID-19. Produced via immunoSEQ multiplex PCR; TCRdb's table is partial and in-frame only. The table records over 250,000 clones, around nine tenths of them present only once. Source material: PBMCs or T cells enriched from blood (not recorded which). The source is a woman aged 18-29 years who had recovered from COVID-19.

The V gene is TRBV2, the J gene TRBJ1-2, with 7 bases matching TRBD1. The J segment lost 4 bases and the V segment lost 1 base, leaving 9 bases of the junction unmatched. Germline CDR1 SNHLY, CDR2 FYNNEI. The CDR3 sequence is 16 residues long. This chain's CDR3 is CASSEDQGGQTYGYTF. The CDR3 nucleotides read TGTGCCAGCAGTGAAGACCAAGGGGGACAGACCTATGGCTACACCTTC. The variable domain in full, with the rest retrieved from reference TRBV2 and TRBJ1-2, is EPEVTQTPSHQVTQMGQEVILRCVPISNHLYFYWYRQILGQKVEFLVSFYNNEISEKSEIFDDQFSVERPDGSNFTLKIRSTKLEDSAMYFCASSEDQGGQTYGYTFGSGTRLTVV.

The chain recombines TRBV4-1 with TRBJ2-5; 8 bases are a match to TRBD2. The germline V gene has CDR1 MGHRA and CDR2 YSYEKL. V lost 1 base to trimming and J lost 5 bases; unmatched junction nucleotides: 12. The CDR3 consists of 17 residues. Here the CDR3 reads CASSQVLSGDMGETQYF. The CDR3 coding sequence is TGCGCCAGCAGCCAAGTTCTTAGCGGGGACATGGGTGAGACCCAGTACTTC.

CDR3 DNA: TGTGCCAGTAGTACCGGGAGGGCCTCTAACACCGGGGAGCTGTTTTTT. Protein: CASSTGRASNTGELFF. The chain carries TRBV19 and TRBJ2-2; 8 bases map to TRBD2. V shed 4 bases and J 2 bases; nucleotides not matched to a gene: 6. This CDR3 is 16 amino acids long. Germline V gives CDR1 LNHDA, CDR2 SQIVND (reference sequence). Supplemented by reference TRBV19 and TRBJ2-2, the full variable domain reads DGGITQSPKYLFRKEGQNVTLSCEQNLNHDAMYWYRQDPGQGLRLIYYSQIVNDFQKGDIAEGYSVSREKKESFPLTVTSAQKNPTAFYLCASSTGRASNTGELFFGEGSRLTVL.

The genes are TRBV2 and TRBJ2-5; D might be TRBD2 (7 bases). The V and J ends lost 4 bases and 7 bases respectively, with 19 bases between them. The germline CDR1 and CDR2 sequences are SNHLY and FYNNEI. CDR3 length equals 15 residues. DNA for the CDR3: TGTGCCAGCAGTGTACGCCAAAACAGGGAGGGGACCCAGTACTTC. It specifies CASSVRQNREGTQYF.

This clone has a single count. CDR3 sequence: CASSQEWTEAFF. The CDR3 nucleotides read TGTGCCAGCAGCCAGGAATGGACTGAAGCTTTCTTT. The chain carries TRBV7-2 and TRBJ1-1; D unresolved. The ends were cut back, 5 bases at V and 5 bases at J, with 9 bases in the middle. Germline V gives CDR1 SGHTA, CDR2 FQGNSA. The CDR3 contains 12 residues.

The chain recombines TRBV30 with TRBJ1-4; TRBD1 matches at 11 bases. The germline CDR1 and CDR2 sequences are GTSNPN and SVGIG (reference sequence). The CDR3 is made up of 16 amino acids. V dropped 4 bases and J dropped 5; count of bases not matched to a gene: 9. This CDR3 reads CAWTSRTGGANEKLFF. CDR3 coding DNA: TGTGCCTGGACCTCTCGGACAGGGGGCGCGAATGAAAAACTGTTTTTT.

The V call is TRBV28, the J call TRBJ1-1, with no clear D. Per the germline V gene, CDR1 is MDHEN and CDR2 is SYDVKM. This CDR3 spans 14 amino acids. Trimming cost V 6 bases and J 3 bases, with 14 bases left between them. The CDR3: CASSPGKGYTEAFF. CDR3 bases: TGTGCCAGCAGCCCCGGGAAGGGTTACACTGAAGCTTTCTTT.

This clone was detected only a few times. The chain is built from TRBV10-2 and TRBJ1-2; possibly TRBD1 for D (6 bases). CDR1 and CDR2 (germline): WSHSY, SAAADI. V gave up 0 bases and J gave up 7 bases, with 18 bases separating them. The CDR3 spans 16 residues. The CDR3 coding sequence is TGCGCCAGCAGTGAGTCTGGTTCGGGCAGGGGTACTGGCTACACCTTC. This codes for CASSESGSGRGTGYTF.

The chain links TRBV3-1 (or the pseudogene TRBV3-2) to TRBJ1-2; 8 bases are a match to TRBD1. This CDR3 has 16 residues. The J segment lost 5 bases and the V segment lost 1 base, leaving 9 bases of the junction unmatched. Looked up from germline, CDR1 is LGHDT and CDR2 is YNNKEL (reference sequence). The CDR3 loop is CASSQVGTGGGYGYTF. The CDR3, as DNA: TGTGCCAGCAGCCAAGTCGGGACAGGAGGGGGGTATGGCTACACCTTC.

The genes are TRBV29-1 and TRBJ2-2, with TRBD1 as a possible D gene (5 bases). There are 15 residues in the CDR3. The germline V and J ends were trimmed by 7 bases and 6 bases, with 21 bases remaining between them. CDR1 is SQVTM and CDR2 is ANQGSEA in the germline V gene. CDR3 loop: CSATQGGRSAGELFF. The CDR3 DNA reads TGCAGCGCCACCCAGGGTGGACGGTCGGCCGGGGAGCTGTTTTTT.

The chain is built from TRBV19 and TRBJ2-1, with 9 nucleotides matching TRBD2. The CDR3 consists of 15 residues. J lost 3 bases, V lost 10 bases, and 10 bases had no gene match. Germline V gives CDR1 LNHDA, CDR2 SQIVND (reference sequence). The CDR3 spells CATGLKAGGYNEQFF. CDR3 DNA sequence: TGTGCCACCGGTTTGAAAGCGGGGGGCTACAATGAGCAGTTCTTC.

The chain joins TRBV11-3 to TRBJ2-2; TRBD2 aligns across 7 bases. Germline loops: CDR1 SGHNT, CDR2 YENEEA. The CDR3 is made up of 15 amino acids. V shed 5 bases, J shed 4 bases, and the junction held 7 bases outside the gene matches. Written as DNA, the CDR3 is TGTGCCAGCAGCCCGCGGGGGATTGGCACCGGGGAGCTGTTTTTT. Its translation is CASSPRGIGTGELFF.

This clone was counted once. The gene calls are TRBV27 and TRBJ2-6; TRBD1 might be the D (5 bases). Germline V CDR1 and CDR2: MNHEY, SMNVEV (reference sequence). V lost 5 bases to trimming and J lost 4 bases, with 15 bases between them. The CDR3 has 16 amino acids. The CDR3 spells CASSLTRESGANVLTF. The CDR3 nucleotides are TGTGCCAGCAGTCTCACCAGGGAATCCGGGGCCAACGTCCTGACTTTC. The full variable domain, rest sourced from reference TRBV27 and TRBJ2-6, is EAQVTQNPRYLITVTGKKLTVTCSQNMNHEYMSWYRQDPGLGLRQIYYSMNVEVTDKGDVPEGYKVSRKEKRNFPLILESPSPNQTSLYFCASSLTRESGANVLTFGAGSRLTVL.